These 23 T cell receptor beta chains originate from one sample sequenced in a study of shared T cell receptors in the human thymus (dated by TCRdb to the early 2020s). The method was the immunoSEQ multiplex PCR assay. TCRdb took over this immuneACCESS table, retaining in-frame rearrangements with V and J assigned. Such tables are incomplete; in checked studies, under half of the missing clones stem from an unresolved V gene, and the remainder is unexplained. The sample profile shows 500,000 to 850,000 clones; around 87% of them were found once. Over 0.008% of the sample belongs to the ten largest clones. The same specimen was also included in a second study, on human thymus T cells.

Source material: thymocytes. These receptors came from a boy less than two years old with a congenital heart defect. Donor details come from another sample of the same person, matched by shared clones.

The chain joins TRBV5-8 to TRBJ2-7; 8 bases map to TRBD1. The CDR3 sequence is 15 residues long. V shed 4 bases and J 0 bases; nucleotides not matched to a gene: 6. In germline, CDR1 is SGHTS, CDR2 YDEGEE. The CDR3 sequence is CASSPQGTGSYEQYF. The CDR3 nucleotides are TGTGCCAGCAGCCCTCAGGGGACAGGCTCCTACGAGCAGTACTTC.

This chain joins TRBV19 and TRBJ2-7; D remains unclear. V lost 3 bases and J 1 base, leaving 10 bases between the germline ends. The CDR3 spans 14 residues. Germline V lookup: CDR1 LNHDA, CDR2 SQIVND (reference sequence). CDR3 amino acids: CASSMMAVSYEQYF. The CDR3 DNA sequence: TGTGCCAGTAGTATGATGGCGGTATCCTACGAGCAGTACTTC.

V gene TRBV27 combines with J gene TRBJ2-7; 7 bases map to TRBD1. CDR1 is MNHEY and CDR2 is SMNVEV in the germline V gene (reference sequence). Germline trimming cut 5 bases from V and 2 bases from J; bases unmatched to any gene: 3. The CDR3 consists of 13 residues. CDR3 amino acids: CASSLDRAYEQYF. DNA for the CDR3: TGTGCCAGCAGTCTCGACAGGGCCTACGAGCAGTACTTC.

This clone has a handful of counts. CDR3 DNA sequence: TGTGCCTGGGCTCCCGGCGGGGCCTGGGACATTCAGTACTTC. Translating gives CAWAPGGAWDIQYF. The genes are TRBV30 and TRBJ2-4; D is possibly TRBD2 (6 bases). V was trimmed by 5 bases and J by 8 bases, leaving 19 bases between them. Germline V gene lookup returns CDR1 GTSNPN and CDR2 SVGIG (reference sequence). This CDR3 spans 14 amino acids.

The rearrangement joins TRBV4-3 to TRBJ2-5, with D unresolved. V was pared by 1 base and J by 5 bases, with 17 bases between. The CDR3 is made up of 16 amino acids. The germline CDR1 and CDR2 sequences are LGHNA and YSLEER. This CDR3 reads CASSQGMPEPGETQYF. DNA of the CDR3: TGCGCCAGCAGCCAAGGGATGCCGGAGCCTGGGGAGACCCAGTACTTC.

The CDR3 nucleotides are TGTGCCACCAAAACCCGGGACAGAGGGTACCAGTACTTC. It encodes CATKTRDRGYQYF. The rearrangement joins TRBV27 to TRBJ2-5; 7 nucleotides match TRBD1. V lost 10 bases to trimming and J lost 10 bases; unmatched junction nucleotides: 15. Per germline, CDR1 MNHEY and CDR2 SMNVEV (reference sequence). CDR3 length: 13 residues.

The rearrangement joins TRBV2 to TRBJ2-4; the match to TRBD1 covers 7 bases. The V gene end was trimmed by 6 bases and the J gene end by 5 bases; junction bases not matched to a gene: 10. Germline assignment: CDR1 SNHLY and CDR2 FYNNEI. The CDR3 contains 15 residues. The CDR3 DNA reads as TGTGCCAGCAGGGAACCGGGGACAGCTGAAAACATTCAGTACTTC. Translating it yields CASREPGTAENIQYF.

This clone was detected only a few times. J is TRBJ1-3 and V is TRBV7-2; D is unclear. CDR1 is SGHTA, CDR2 FQGNSA, per germline. Trimming cost V 7 bases and J 2 bases, with 9 bases left between them. The CDR3 is 13 amino acids. The DNA of the CDR3 is TGTGCCAGCAAGGCGGGTGCTGGAAACACCATATATTTT. Encoded protein: CASKAGAGNTIYF.

The rearrangement joins TRBV5-4 to TRBJ2-5; 10 bases align to TRBD2. The CDR3 covers 18 residues. V was pared by 4 bases and J by 0 bases, with 12 bases of the junction left unmatched. The V gene's germline CDR1 is SGHNT and CDR2 YYREEE (reference sequence). For the CDR3, the DNA is TGTGCCAGCAGCCTCCCCCTTACTAGCGGGAATTACCAAGAGACCCAGTACTTC. Amino acids: CASSLPLTSGNYQETQYF.

This chain uses TRBV5-6 with TRBJ2-7, with 7 bases matching TRBD1. The CDR3 loop spans 17 amino acids. V was pared by 4 bases and J by 3 bases, with 16 bases of the junction left unmatched. Germline CDR1 and CDR2: SGHDT and YYEEEE. This CDR3 is CASSHIPYRGQIYEQYF. The CDR3 nucleotides read TGTGCCAGCAGCCACATCCCTTACAGGGGACAGATCTACGAGCAGTACTTC. Filled out from reference TRBV5-6 and TRBJ2-7, the complete variable domain reads DAGVTQSPTHLIKTRGQQVTLRCSPKSGHDTVSWYQQALGQGPQFIFQYYEEEERQRGNFPDRFSGHQFPNYSSELNVNALLLGDSALYLCASSHIPYRGQIYEQYFGPGTRLTVT.

Turning to this clone: Sequence at one end of the junction differs from germline and may be a read error. The chain uses TRBV14 and TRBJ2-1; no firm D call. Looked up from germline, CDR1 is SGHDN and CDR2 is FVKESK. The CDR3 extends over 15 amino acids. The CDR3 loop is CASSEDLSSYNEQFF. CDR3 in DNA: TGTGCCAGCAGCGAAGACTTGAGCTCCTACAATGAGCAGTTCTTC.

The chain combines TRBV7-2 with TRBJ2-7; no clear D. V lost 2 bases and J lost 4, with 12 bases in between. The CDR3 contains 14 residues. From germline, CDR1 is SGHTA and CDR2 FQGNSA. CDR3 DNA sequence: TGTGCCAGCAGCTTACAGCGCGGCAGATACGAGCAGTACTTC. Translating it yields CASSLQRGRYEQYF.

Written as DNA, the CDR3 is TGTGCCAGCAGCTTGGTAGGTCAGGGGGCTTATGGCTACACCTTC. This codes for CASSLVGQGAYGYTF. J is TRBJ1-2 and V is TRBV5-4; 8 bases map to TRBD1. After removal of 0 bases from V and 5 bases from J, the junction contained 6 bases not matched to a gene. The germline V gene encodes CDR1 SGHNT and CDR2 YYREEE (reference sequence). The CDR3 totals 15 residues.

CDR3 amino acids: CASSFSDSYEQYF. CDR3 DNA: TGTGCCAGCAGTTTCTCAGACTCGTACGAGCAGTACTTC. The genes are TRBV27 and TRBJ2-7; D is unresolved. Germline V lookup: CDR1 MNHEY, CDR2 SMNVEV (reference sequence). The CDR3 runs 13 residues. The V end lost 3 bases, the J end lost 4 bases, and 10 bases lay between the germline ends.

This rearrangement joins TRBV7-9 to TRBJ2-7; no clear D. Deletions cut 7 bases from V and 3 bases from J, with 19 bases between. The CDR3 extends over 15 amino acids. CDR1 SEHNR and CDR2 FQNEAQ come from the germline V gene (reference sequence). CDR3 sequence reads: CASNRIEEMDYEQYF. CDR3 coding DNA: TGTGCCAGCAACCGGATCGAGGAGATGGACTACGAGCAGTACTTC.

The table lists this clone with a few counts. This chain uses TRBV6-5 with TRBJ1-2; 7 bases line up with TRBD1. The CDR3 is 14 amino acids. Unmatched junction bases numbered 9, after V lost 6 bases and J lost 5 bases. Germline CDR1 MNHEY, CDR2 SVGAGI. Here the CDR3 reads CASSRGTADYGYTF. CDR3 nucleotides: TGTGCCAGCAGCCGAGGGACAGCAGATTATGGCTACACCTTC.

The chain combines TRBV2 with TRBJ2-5; 7 bases are a match to TRBD2. The CDR3 is made up of 14 amino acids. Germline CDR1 and CDR2: SNHLY and FYNNEI. V lost 7 bases, J lost 3 bases, and 8 bases stayed unmatched. The CDR3 nucleotides read TGTGCCAGCACCAGATCTGGGGGGGAAGAGACCCAGTACTTC. Translated, it gives CASTRSGGEETQYF.

The chain joins TRBV5-6 to TRBJ2-1, with TRBD2 matching over 11 bases. Germline V gene lookup returns CDR1 SGHDT and CDR2 YYEEEE. The CDR3 has 15 amino acids. V lost 0 bases and J lost 8; bases outside the gene matches: 4. For the CDR3, the DNA is TGTGCCAGCAGCTTGGGTAGCGGGGGGGCGGATGAGCAGTTCTTC. Protein: CASSLGSGGADEQFF. The whole variable domain, filled in from reference TRBV5-6 and TRBJ2-1, reads DAGVTQSPTHLIKTRGQQVTLRCSPKSGHDTVSWYQQALGQGPQFIFQYYEEEERQRGNFPDRFSGHQFPNYSSELNVNALLLGDSALYLCASSLGSGGADEQFFGPGTRLTVL.

The chain has TRBV25-1 and TRBJ1-1; 10 bases map to TRBD1. With V trimmed by 6 bases and J by 6 bases, 10 bases remained unmatched. Germline V gene sequence: CDR1 MGHDK, CDR2 SYGVNS. The CDR3 length is 15 residues. The DNA of the CDR3 is TGTGCCAGCAGACTGGACAGGGGGAAGTTTTCTGAAGCTTTCTTT. This codes for CASRLDRGKFSEAFF.

This clone has more than one count but fewer than ten. The DNA of the CDR3 is TGCGCCAGCAGTGAGCTGATAGTAAACTATGGCTACACCTTC. Its translation is CASSELIVNYGYTF. The chain has TRBV10-2 and TRBJ1-2; D is undetermined. Germline V gene sequence: CDR1 WSHSY, CDR2 SAAADI. There are 14 residues in the CDR3. V dropped 2 bases and J dropped 2 bases, with 9 bases sitting between them.

This clone showed up just a few times. This chain links TRBV5-1 with TRBJ2-1; D not certain. The germline gives CDR1 SGHRS, CDR2 YFSETQ. This CDR3 has 13 amino acids. Trimming stripped 5 bases from V and 8 bases from J, with 14 bases between. The CDR3 protein is CASRQLLIYEQFF. CDR3 coding DNA: TGCGCCAGCAGGCAACTCTTAATTTATGAGCAGTTCTTC.

The chain is built from TRBV6-1 and TRBJ2-1; TRBD1 matches at 8 bases. The trim removed 8 bases at V and 3 bases at J, leaving 3 bases unmatched. The length of the CDR3 is 13 residues. The germline gives CDR1 MNHNS, CDR2 SASEGT. The CDR3: CASRTGSYNEQFF. The CDR3 nucleotides read TGTGCCAGCCGGACAGGGAGCTACAATGAGCAGTTCTTC.

The V and J genes are TRBV29-1 and TRBJ2-1; 7 nucleotides match TRBD2. V lost 0 bases, J lost 7 bases, and 9 bases stayed unmatched. Per the germline V gene, CDR1 is SQVTM and CDR2 is ANQGSEA. The CDR3 consists of 15 residues. Here the CDR3 DNA reads TGCAGCGTTGAAGATAGGAAGCGGGATAGAAATGAGCAGTTCTTC. It specifies CSVEDRKRDRNEQFF.